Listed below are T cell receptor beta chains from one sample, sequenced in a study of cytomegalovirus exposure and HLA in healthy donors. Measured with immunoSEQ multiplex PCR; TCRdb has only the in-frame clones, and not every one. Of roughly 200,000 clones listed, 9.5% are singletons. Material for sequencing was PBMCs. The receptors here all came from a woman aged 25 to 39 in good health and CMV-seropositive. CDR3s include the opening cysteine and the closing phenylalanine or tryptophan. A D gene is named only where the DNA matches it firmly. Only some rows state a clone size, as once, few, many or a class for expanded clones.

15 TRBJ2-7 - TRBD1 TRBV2 CASSGRGTGSYEQYF TGTGCCAGCAGTGGCAGGGGGACAGGGTCCTACGAGCAGTACTTC
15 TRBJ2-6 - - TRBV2 CASSAGSSGANVLTF TGTGCCAGCAGTGCCGGGAGCTCTGGGGCCAACGTCCTGACTTTC
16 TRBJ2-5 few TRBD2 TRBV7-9 CASSLVAGGTQETQYF TGTGCCAGCAGCTTAGTAGCGGGAGGCACACAAGAGACCCAGTACTTC
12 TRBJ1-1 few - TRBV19 CASSSQGFMAFF TGTGCCAGTAGTTCCCAGGGGTTTATGGCTTTCTTT
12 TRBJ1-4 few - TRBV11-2 CASSRANEKLFF TGTGCCAGCAGCCGTGCTAATGAAAAACTGTTTTTT
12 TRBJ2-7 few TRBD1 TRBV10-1 CASSGQGYEQYF TGCGCCAGCAGCGGACAGGGCTACGAGCAGTACTTC
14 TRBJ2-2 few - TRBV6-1 CASSDPGDTGELFF TGTGCCAGCAGTGACCCAGGGGACACCGGGGAGCTGTTTTTT
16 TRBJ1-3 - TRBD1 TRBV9 CASSSTSTGTRNTIYF TGTGCCAGCAGCTCCACATCGACAGGGACCCGAAACACCATATATTTT
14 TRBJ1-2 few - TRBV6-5 CASSYRGAGDGYTF TGTGCCAGCAGTTACAGAGGGGCAGGGGACGGCTACACCTTC
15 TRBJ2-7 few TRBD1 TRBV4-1 CASSQGQGGPYEQYF TGCGCCAGCAGCCAAGGACAGGGGGGACCCTACGAGCAGTACTTC
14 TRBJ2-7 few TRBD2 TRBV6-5 CASGRLAGVYEQYF TGTGCCAGCGGAAGACTAGCGGGAGTTTACGAGCAGTACTTC
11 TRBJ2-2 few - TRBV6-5 CASRSTGELFF TGTGCCAGCAGGTCGACAGGGGAGCTGTTTTTT
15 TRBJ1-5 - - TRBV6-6 CASTVTAYSNQPQHF TGTGCCAGCACCGTGACAGCCTATAGCAATCAGCCCCAGCATTTT